This TCR beta chain was sequenced during a study of identifying expanded T cells in peripheral blood. With regard to this clone: Its target is not known.

Notes on the study in general: Across healthy donors, higher total template counts meant significantly greater approximately 2-week count variance. About 1.3 clones differed between technical replicates, versus about 16 and 19 over time.

This CDR3 has 15 residues. V gave up 5 bases and J gave up 2 bases; unmatched junction bases: 7. The germline gives CDR1 LNHDA, CDR2 SQIVND (reference sequence). Healthy donors had no documented immune events, such as infections, while sampled. The assay was immunoSEQ multiplex PCR, and TCRdb's table has in-frame clones only and misses some. Found here are some 100,000 clones, about nine tenths of them singletons; the top ten hold roughly 7.6%. This TCR derives from a person between 18 and 69 years old in good health. The genes are TRBV19 and TRBJ2-7, with 9 nucleotides matching TRBD1. Sequencing input: blood. The CDR3: CASSPDRDRAYEQYF. CDR3 DNA: TGTGCCAGTAGTCCGGACCGGGACAGGGCCTACGAGCAGTACTTC.